Included here is one TCR beta chain sequence, with context. Antigen: not known. The germline gives CDR1 SGHDT, CDR2 YYEEEE. With V trimmed by 3 bases and J by 3 bases, 6 bases remained unmatched. The CDR3 has 14 amino acids. In each case, RNA was isolated and then reverse transcribed into cDNA as the sequencing template. The assay was immunoSEQ multiplex PCR, and TCRdb's table has in-frame clones only and misses some. This table has 100,000 to 150,000 clones, 49% appearing once. The record originates from a study of CD8+ T cells in alopecia areata. Study overall: At a dose of 5 to 10 mg twice daily, oral tofacitinib was given to treated patients. Whole-study findings and limits: Compared with normal scalp, lesional scalp had higher clonality and more expanded CD8+ clones.

The origin of this receptor is a human donor with alopecia areata. The gene calls are TRBV5-6 and TRBJ2-7; TRBD1 matches at 7 bases. The material was CD8+ T cells sorted from blood, obtained at week 0. This chain's CDR3 is CASSWGQSDYEQYF. The CDR3 region has the DNA TGTGCCAGCAGCTGGGGACAGTCGGACTACGAGCAGTACTTC.